The 31 T cell receptor beta chains reported below all come from one sample, sequenced in a study. Method: immunoSEQ multiplex PCR; TCRdb's copy keeps in-frame clones and lacks some. The sample includes under 55,000 clones, 80% to 95% of them seen just once. Sequencing used PBMCs. The receptors come from a man aged 35-49 years with rheumatoid arthritis.

The chain joins TRBV7-3 to TRBJ1-2; D not certain. The V and J ends lost 0 bases and 5 bases respectively, with 16 bases between them. This CDR3 comprises 16 residues. The germline gives CDR1 SGHTA, CDR2 FQGTGA. The CDR3 spells CASSLTPIPRNYGYTF. The CDR3 DNA follows: TGTGCCAGCAGCTTAACGCCCATACCAAGGAATTATGGCTACACCTTC.

The J gene is TRBJ1-1, the V gene TRBV19; TRBD1 aligns across 9 bases. Germline CDR1 is LNHDA and CDR2 is SQIVND (reference sequence). V shed 7 bases and J 5 bases; nucleotides not matched to a gene: 11. The CDR3 length is 15 residues. The CDR3 DNA reads as TGTGCCAGTACCCCCACAGGGGGCTTGGGAACTGAAGCTTTCTTT. Translating it yields CASTPTGGLGTEAFF. The full variable domain, in which reference TRBV19 and TRBJ1-1 provide the parts outside the CDR3, is DGGITQSPKYLFRKEGQNVTLSCEQNLNHDAMYWYRQDPGQGLRLIYYSQIVNDFQKGDIAEGYSVSREKKESFPLTVTSAQKNPTAFYLCASTPTGGLGTEAFFGQGTRLTVV.

The chain is built from TRBV7-2 and TRBJ1-5; 9 bases line up with TRBD1. With V trimmed by 1 base and J by 3 bases, 4 bases remained unmatched. CDR3 length equals 16 residues. CDR1 SGHTA and CDR2 FQGNSA come from the germline V gene. The CDR3 sequence is CASSLGGTGNNQPQHF. The DNA of the CDR3 is TGTGCCAGCAGCTTAGGCGGGACAGGGAACAATCAGCCCCAGCATTTT.

This chain connects TRBV4-1 to TRBJ2-7, with 7 bases lining up with TRBD2. The CDR3 extends over 14 amino acids. CDR1 MGHRA and CDR2 YSYEKL come from the germline V gene. V gave up 1 base and J gave up 5 bases; unmatched junction bases: 5. CDR3 loop: CASSQGWTSNEQYF. DNA for the CDR3: TGCGCCAGCAGCCAAGGTTGGACTAGTAACGAGCAGTACTTC.

The rearrangement uses TRBV3-1 (or the pseudogene TRBV3-2) and TRBJ2-2, with TRBD1 identical over 9 bases. The J segment lost 6 bases and the V segment lost 2 bases, leaving 16 bases of the junction unmatched. Germline V gives CDR1 LGHDT, CDR2 YNNKEL (reference sequence). The CDR3 contains 19 residues. The CDR3 region has the DNA TGTGCCAGCAGCCAACGGACAGGGGTTATGGTGTGGGATTCCGGGGAGCTGTTTTTT. Translation gives CASSQRTGVMVWDSGELFF.

The chain combines TRBV18 with TRBJ2-1; D remains ambiguous. CDR1 and CDR2 from the germline V gene are KGHSH and LQKENI. The CDR3 length is 18 residues. V lost 0 bases and J 6 bases, leaving 21 bases between the germline ends. DNA for the CDR3: TGTGCCAGCTCACCACCGAGTTCGGGCGGTCCCAAGGCCAATGAGCAGTTCTTC. Translated, it gives CASSPPSSGGPKANEQFF.

The V gene is TRBV7-2, the J gene TRBJ1-3; 7 bases fit TRBD1. Germline V gives CDR1 SGHTA, CDR2 FQGNSA. V lost 1 base and J lost 3; bases outside the gene matches: 6. The CDR3 spans 16 residues. The CDR3 here is CASSLVGGGVGNTIYF. CDR3 in DNA: TGTGCCAGCAGCTTAGTTGGAGGGGGCGTTGGAAACACCATATATTTT.

The V call is TRBV11-3, the J call TRBJ2-3; 9 bases are a match to TRBD2. In germline, CDR1 is SGHNT, CDR2 YENEEA. V was clipped by 5 bases and J by 3 bases; unmatched bases: 15. The CDR3 is made up of 18 amino acids. The CDR3 nucleotides are TGTGCCAGCAGCAGCGGGGTCCGTAGACTAGCGGATACAGATACGCAGTATTTT. This encodes CASSSGVRRLADTDTQYF.

Remarks on this clone: The junction differs from germline at one of its ends, possibly a read error. The V gene is TRBV7-7, the J gene TRBJ2-2; D ambiguous. CDR1 is SSHAT and CDR2 is FNYEAQ in the germline V gene (reference sequence). The CDR3 spans 12 residues. CDR3 coding DNA: TGTGCTAGCAGCTTAGGCCCCGGGGAGCTGTTTTTT. Translating it yields CASSLGPGELFF.

Written as DNA, the CDR3 is TGTGCCAGCAGCCATAGACAGGGCCTAAGCACAGATACGCAGTATTTT. It encodes CASSHRQGLSTDTQYF. The chain has TRBV3-1 (or the pseudogene TRBV3-2) and TRBJ2-3; 7 nucleotides align to TRBD1. V lost 3 bases, J lost 0 bases, and 6 bases stayed unmatched. CDR1 and CDR2 from the germline V gene are LGHDT and YNNKEL (reference sequence). This CDR3 is built from 16 residues.

The rearrangement joins TRBV14 to TRBJ2-1; TRBD2 agrees at 16 bases. The V gene's germline CDR1 is SGHDN and CDR2 FVKESK. This CDR3 contains 20 residues. After removal of 4 bases from V and 2 bases from J, the junction contained 11 bases not matched to a gene. The CDR3 sequence: CASSPFAGTSGGAAYNEQFF. The CDR3 DNA is TGTGCCAGCAGCCCTTTCGCCGGGACTAGCGGGGGGGCGGCCTACAATGAGCAGTTCTTC.

The genes are TRBV9 and TRBJ2-3; 10 nucleotides agree with TRBD2. This CDR3 spans 15 amino acids. Germline lookup yields CDR1 SGDLS and CDR2 YYNGEE. The V and J ends lost 0 bases and 7 bases, in that order; junction bases with no gene match: 5. The CDR3 loop is CASSVGGTSVHTQYF. As DNA, the CDR3 is TGTGCCAGCAGCGTAGGGGGGACTAGCGTGCATACGCAGTATTTT.

This rearrangement joins TRBV9 to TRBJ2-3, with D possibly matching TRBD1 (6 bases). Germline CDR1 SGDLS, CDR2 YYNGEE. The length of the CDR3 is 15 residues. V was cut by 4 bases and J by 5 bases, with 17 bases left in between. The CDR3 DNA reads TGTGCCAGCAGCCGCCAGGGGTCCCCCGGAGATACGCAGTATTTT. Its translation is CASSRQGSPGDTQYF.

The genes are TRBV6-5 and TRBJ2-5; 8 bases line up with TRBD1. The CDR3 loop spans 14 amino acids. Trimming at V came to 2 bases and at J to 5 bases, leaving 4 bases not matched to a gene. Germline V CDR1 and CDR2: MNHEY, SVGAGI. The CDR3 here is CASSYLRGLETQYF. In DNA, the CDR3 is TGTGCCAGCAGTTACCTCAGGGGGCTCGAGACCCAGTACTTC.

This chain uses TRBV4-3 with TRBJ1-5, with D possibly matching TRBD1 (6 bases). This CDR3 has 14 residues. Trimming cost V 4 bases and J 2 bases, with 9 bases left between them. The germline V gene encodes CDR1 LGHNA and CDR2 YSLEER. The CDR3 is CASSRNRGNQPQHF. The DNA for the CDR3 is TGCGCCAGCAGCCGTAACAGGGGCAATCAGCCCCAGCATTTT.

This clone was seen once. The rearrangement joins TRBV30 to TRBJ2-6; maybe TRBD1 (6 bases). The CDR3 has 15 residues. Trimming stripped 0 bases from V and 0 bases from J, with 6 bases between. The V gene's germline CDR1 is GTSNPN and CDR2 SVGIG (reference sequence). Written as DNA, the CDR3 is TGTGCCTGGAGTGTAGGGGGCTCTGGGGCCAACGTCCTGACTTTC. Encoded protein: CAWSVGGSGANVLTF.

The rearrangement uses TRBV6-6 and TRBJ1-1, with TRBD1 identical over 7 bases. The CDR3 is 19 residues long. Per the germline V gene, CDR1 is MNHNY and CDR2 is SVGAGI (reference sequence). Trimming cost V 5 bases and J 1 base; bases outside gene matches: 19. In nucleotides, the CDR3 is TGTGCCAGCAGTCGTAGCAACAGGGGATCGTACGGACCGAACACTGAAGCTTTCTTT. This encodes CASSRSNRGSYGPNTEAFF.

The chain has TRBV11-2 and TRBJ2-3; no firm D call. This CDR3 is 13 amino acids long. CDR1 and CDR2 from the germline V gene are SGHAT and FQNNGV. The V end lost 4 bases, the J end lost 2 bases, and 7 bases lay between the germline ends. The CDR3 DNA reads as TGTGCCAGCAGCTCCGGGCCCACAGATACGCAGTATTTT. It is translated as CASSSGPTDTQYF.

The V gene is TRBV4-2, the J gene TRBJ1-1; a weak D match, TRBD1 (5 bases). Per the germline V gene, CDR1 is LGHNA and CDR2 is YNFKEQ. The CDR3 sequence is 13 residues long. The V end was cut by 5 bases, the J end by 4 bases, with 11 bases between. For the CDR3, the DNA is TGTGCCAGCAGCTTGATCGGGACCACTGAAGCTTTCTTT. It encodes CASSLIGTTEAFF.

This sequence joins TRBV7-3 and TRBJ2-3; 9 bases map to TRBD2. J was trimmed by 0 bases and V by 7 bases; bases with no gene match: 5. CDR3 length: 15 residues. Germline loops: CDR1 SGHTA, CDR2 FQGTGA. Here the CDR3 DNA reads TGTGCCAGCACCATGACTAGCGGTAGCACAGATACGCAGTATTTT. This encodes CASTMTSGSTDTQYF.

The chain joins TRBV27 to TRBJ2-7; D ambiguous. Trimming removed 3 bases from V and 2 bases from J, with 11 bases in between. The CDR3 consists of 14 residues. Germline CDR1 is MNHEY and CDR2 is SMNVEV (reference sequence). The chain's CDR3 is CASSLAPATYEQYF. CDR3 DNA: TGTGCCAGCAGTTTGGCTCCGGCGACCTACGAGCAGTACTTC.

The rearrangement joins TRBV7-9 to TRBJ1-5, with D tentatively TRBD1 (5 bases). Looked up from germline, CDR1 is SEHNR and CDR2 is FQNEAQ (reference sequence). CDR3 length: 14 amino acids. Trimming cost V 6 bases and J 2 bases, with 11 bases left between them. This CDR3 reads CASRGRDGNQPQHF. The CDR3 coding sequence is TGTGCCAGCAGAGGCAGGGATGGCAATCAGCCCCAGCATTTT. The variable domain in full, with the rest retrieved from reference TRBV7-9 and TRBJ1-5, is DTGVSQNPRHKITKRGQNVTFRCDPISEHNRLYWYRQTLGQGPEFLTYFQNEAQLEKSRLLSDRFSAERPKGSFSTLEIQRTEQGDSAMYLCASRGRDGNQPQHFGDGTRLSIL.

DNA for the CDR3: TGCAGCGCCTCCTTCAGACAGGCTGGGGCTGAAGCTTTCTTT. This sequence encodes CSASFRQAGAEAFF. The chain carries TRBV29-1 and TRBJ1-1; a possible D gene is TRBD1 (6 bases). The germline V and J ends were trimmed by 7 bases and 6 bases, with 21 bases remaining between them. Germline lookup yields CDR1 SQVTM and CDR2 ANQGSEA. The CDR3 runs to 14 residues. The whole variable domain, filled in from reference TRBV29-1 and TRBJ1-1, reads SAVISQKPSRDICQRGTSLTIQCQVDSQVTMMFWYRQQPGQSLTLIATANQGSEATYESGFVIDKFPISRPNLTFSTLTVSNMSPEDSSIYLCSASFRQAGAEAFFGQGTRLTVV.

The rearrangement joins TRBV29-1 to TRBJ1-1; 7 nucleotides agree with TRBD1. The V gene's germline CDR1 is SQVTM and CDR2 ANQGSEA. V lost 7 bases to trimming and J lost 4 bases; unmatched junction nucleotides: 9. The CDR3 sequence is 13 residues long. The CDR3 reads CSARQGRSTEAFF. CDR3 bases: TGCAGCGCTCGACAGGGTCGGAGCACTGAAGCTTTCTTT.

The V gene is TRBV28, the J gene TRBJ1-4, with TRBD1 as a possible D gene (6 bases). The CDR3 has 14 amino acids. V was cut by 8 bases and J by 6 bases, with 16 bases left in between. The germline V gene has CDR1 MDHEN and CDR2 SYDVKM. In DNA form, the CDR3 reads TGTGCCAGCCACGCGGACAGTTCCTATGAAAAACTGTTTTTT. Translating it yields CASHADSSYEKLFF.

The V gene is TRBV7-2, the J gene TRBJ1-2; possibly TRBD1 for D (6 bases). CDR1 is SGHTA and CDR2 is FQGNSA in the germline V gene. V gave up 5 bases and J gave up 1 base, with 17 bases separating them. The CDR3 totals 16 residues. This CDR3 reads CASSGWTALINYGYTF. CDR3 nucleotides: TGTGCCAGCAGCGGTTGGACAGCCCTCATTAACTATGGCTACACCTTC.

This chain joins TRBV7-9 and TRBJ1-2; D is perhaps TRBD1 (5 bases). Germline V lookup: CDR1 SEHNR, CDR2 FQNEAQ (reference sequence). The germline V and J ends were trimmed by 3 bases and 0 bases, with 14 bases remaining between them. The CDR3 spans 16 residues. Written as DNA, the CDR3 is TGTGCCAGCAGCTTGGGGGTTCGCAGAACTAACTATGGCTACACCTTC. Its protein is CASSLGVRRTNYGYTF.

The chain combines TRBV27 with TRBJ2-1; the D gene could be TRBD1 or TRBD2 (5 bases each). CDR3 length: 16 residues. Germline V gene lookup returns CDR1 MNHEY and CDR2 SMNVEV (reference sequence). The V end was cut by 4 bases, the J end by 0 bases, with 13 bases between. CDR3: CASSSGLISSYNEQFF. CDR3 nucleotides: TGTGCCAGCAGTTCGGGGCTCATAAGCTCCTACAATGAGCAGTTCTTC.

The chain couples TRBV3-1 (or the pseudogene TRBV3-2) to TRBJ2-7, with D possibly matching TRBD1 (5 bases). Germline V lookup: CDR1 LGHDT, CDR2 YNNKEL (reference sequence). The CDR3 contains 15 residues. Trimming left V 4 bases short and J 3 bases short, with 16 bases between. The CDR3 bases are TGTGCCAGCAGCCGTCAGGGTGGCGGAAGCTACGAGCAGTACTTC. Its protein product is CASSRQGGGSYEQYF.

This chain joins TRBV7-6 and TRBJ2-7; the match to TRBD1 covers 7 bases. The CDR3 extends over 16 amino acids. The germline gives CDR1 SGHVS, CDR2 FNYEAQ. With 5 bases clipped from V and 0 bases from J, the junction kept 10 bases outside the gene matches. The CDR3 nucleotides are TGTGCCAGCAGCGACCCTTCGGACAGGCCCTCCTACGAGCAGTACTTC. Its protein is CASSDPSDRPSYEQYF.

The chain couples TRBV5-1 to TRBJ2-1; D not certain. In germline, CDR1 is SGHRS, CDR2 YFSETQ. CDR3 length: 12 amino acids. Trimming pared 4 bases from V and 7 bases from J, leaving 9 bases between. The CDR3 reads CASSLLLNEQFF. CDR3 in DNA: TGCGCCAGCAGCCTACTATTAAATGAGCAGTTCTTC. The whole variable domain, filled in from reference TRBV5-1 and TRBJ2-1, reads KAGVTQTPRYLIKTRGQQVTLSCSPISGHRSVSWYQQTPGQGLQFLFEYFSETQRNKGNFPGRFSGRQFSNSRSEMNVSTLELGDSALYLCASSLLLNEQFFGPGTRLTVL.